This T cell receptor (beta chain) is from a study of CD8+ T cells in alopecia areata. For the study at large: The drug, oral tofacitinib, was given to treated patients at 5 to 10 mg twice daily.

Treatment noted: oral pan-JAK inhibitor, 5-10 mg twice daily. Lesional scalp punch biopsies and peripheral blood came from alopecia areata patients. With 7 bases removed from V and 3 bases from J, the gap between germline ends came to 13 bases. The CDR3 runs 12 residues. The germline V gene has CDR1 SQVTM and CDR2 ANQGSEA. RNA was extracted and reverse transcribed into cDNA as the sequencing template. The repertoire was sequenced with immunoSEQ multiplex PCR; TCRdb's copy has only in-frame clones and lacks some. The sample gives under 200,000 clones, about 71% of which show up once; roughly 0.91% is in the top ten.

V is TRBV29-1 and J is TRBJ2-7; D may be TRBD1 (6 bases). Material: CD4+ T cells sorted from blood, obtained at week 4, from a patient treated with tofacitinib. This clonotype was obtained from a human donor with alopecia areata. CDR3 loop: CSATGQLYEQYF. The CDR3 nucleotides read TGCAGCGCCACTGGACAGCTCTACGAGCAGTACTTC.